The 8 T cell receptor beta chains below come from one sample, sequenced in a study of cytomegalovirus exposure and HLA in healthy donors (dated by TCRdb to the late 2010s). Libraries came from the immunoSEQ multiplex PCR assay. A mixture of 60 forward primers for TCR Vbeta segments and 13 reverse primers for TCR Jbeta segments was used in the multiplex PCR. In its TCRdb copy, this immuneACCESS table keeps in-frame sequences only and misses some clones. Where compared with another copy, unresolved V genes explain less than half of these, and the others have no known cause. In this sample the table shows about 94,000 clones, around four fifths of which occur a single time. The ten most abundant clones make up more than 0.6% of the sample. Sequencing was done on a sample of PBMCs. All receptors come from a woman aged 55-75 years in good health and CMV-seronegative.

V gene TRBV6-5 combines with J gene TRBJ2-7; D ambiguous. The CDR3 is 13 amino acids. Trimming cost V 6 bases and J 2 bases, with 11 bases left between them. Per the germline V gene, CDR1 is MNHEY and CDR2 is SVGAGI. The CDR3 region is CASSRASTYEQYF. CDR3 bases: TGTGCCAGCAGCCGAGCGTCGACCTACGAGCAGTACTTC.

V usage is TRBV7-2 and J usage is TRBJ1-6; the match to TRBD1 covers 7 bases. The CDR3 runs to 14 residues. Germline values: CDR1 SGHTA, CDR2 FQGNSA. Losses at the gene ends were 2 bases for V and 7 bases for J; bases not matched to a gene: 2. The CDR3 region is CASSLYRGNSPLHF. The CDR3 DNA reads as TGTGCCAGCAGCTTATACAGGGGAAATTCACCCCTCCACTTT.

This chain links TRBV4-1 with TRBJ1-5, with TRBD1 identical over 10 bases. This CDR3 has 15 residues. The V gene's germline CDR1 is MGHRA and CDR2 YSYEKL. The V gene end was trimmed by 6 bases and the J gene end by 4 bases; junction bases not matched to a gene: 6. As DNA, the CDR3 is TGCGCCAGCAGGTCAGGGGACAGGGGAAATCAGCCCCAGCATTTT. This sequence encodes CASRSGDRGNQPQHF.

V is TRBV14 and J is TRBJ1-5; no firm D call. V lost 1 base to trimming and J lost 11 bases, with 12 bases between them. There are 13 residues in the CDR3. Germline loops: CDR1 SGHDN, CDR2 FVKESK. The DNA of the CDR3 is TGTGCCAGCAGCCAAGCCGGGAGCGGGGCCCAGCATTTT. It is translated as CASSQAGSGAQHF. The full variable domain, in which reference TRBV14 and TRBJ1-5 provide the parts outside the CDR3, is EAGVTQFPSHSVIEKGQTVTLRCDPISGHDNLYWYRRVMGKEIKFLLHFVKESKQDESGMPNNRFLAERTGGTYSTLKVQPAELEDSGVYFCASSQAGSGAQHFGDGTRLSIL.

This chain connects TRBV6-1 to TRBJ2-6; the D is unclear. Germline V gene sequence: CDR1 MNHNS, CDR2 SASEGT. The CDR3 sequence is 15 residues long. Trimming took off 3 bases at V and 0 bases at J, with 6 bases between the two ends. This chain's CDR3 is CASSDRGSGANVLTF. The CDR3 nucleotides are TGTGCCAGCAGTGACCGAGGCTCTGGGGCCAACGTCCTGACTTTC.

V gene TRBV7-2 combines with J gene TRBJ2-5, with 9 bases identical to TRBD2. CDR3 length: 16 residues. Trimming at V came to 1 base and at J to 4 bases, leaving 7 bases not matched to a gene. Germline V gene data show CDR1 as SGHTA and CDR2 as FQGNSA. For the CDR3, the DNA is TGTGCCAGCAGCTTAGTCGGCGGGGGGGCCGTAGAGACCCAGTACTTC. Translation: CASSLVGGGAVETQYF. The full variable domain, in which reference TRBV7-2 and TRBJ2-5 provide the parts outside the CDR3, is GAGVSQSPSNKVTEKGKDVELRCDPISGHTALYWYRQSLGQGLEFLIYFQGNSAPDKSGLPSDRFSAERTGGSVSTLTIQRTQQEDSAVYLCASSLVGGGAVETQYFGPGTRLLVL.

The genes are TRBV4-3 and TRBJ1-4; 7 bases fit TRBD1. Looked up from germline, CDR1 is LGHNA and CDR2 is YSLEER. V was clipped by 2 bases and J by 8 bases; unmatched bases: 5. The CDR3 totals 14 residues. The CDR3 reads CASSQRQGFEKLFF. CDR3 in DNA: TGCGCCAGCAGCCAAAGACAGGGTTTCGAAAAACTGTTTTTT.

The V gene is TRBV19, the J gene TRBJ1-2; a weak D match, TRBD1 (6 bases). Germline CDR1 reads LNHDA; CDR2 reads SQIVND (reference sequence). The CDR3 has 13 residues. The ends were cut back, 7 bases at V and 2 bases at J, with 11 bases in the middle. This CDR3 reads CASTGTLNYGYTF. The CDR3 DNA follows: TGTGCCAGTACCGGGACACTCAACTATGGCTACACCTTC.